The source of this TCR beta chain is a study of shared clonotypes between healthy human individuals. This CDR3 region has 15 residues. CDR1 and CDR2 (germline): MNHEY, SVGAGI. Trimming cost V 5 bases and J 4 bases; bases outside gene matches: 5. Deep was the level used in running the assay. Data came from immunoSEQ multiplex PCR; TCRdb stores just in-frame clones and leaves some out. The sample records roughly 2.5 million clones, 90% to 95% being singletons. V gene TRBV6-5 combines with J gene TRBJ1-5; 10 positions agree with TRBD1. This clonotype was obtained from a man aged 18-30 years in good health. Sequencing used naive CD4+ T cells sorted from blood. This sample's subset: CD45RA+ positively selected. The DNA of the CDR3 is TGTGCCAGCAGTCCGACAGGGGGCATGAATCAGCCCCAGCATTTT. This codes for CASSPTGGMNQPQHF.